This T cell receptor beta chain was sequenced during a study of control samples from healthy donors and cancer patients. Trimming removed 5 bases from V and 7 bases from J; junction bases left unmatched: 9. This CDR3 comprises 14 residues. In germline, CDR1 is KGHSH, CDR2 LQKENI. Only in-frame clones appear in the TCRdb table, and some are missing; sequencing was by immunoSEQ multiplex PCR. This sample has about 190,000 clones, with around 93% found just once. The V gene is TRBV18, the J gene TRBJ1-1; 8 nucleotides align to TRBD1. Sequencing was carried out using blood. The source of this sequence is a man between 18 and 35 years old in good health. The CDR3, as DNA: TGTGCCAGCTCAAGGACAGGGCCTCTATTTGAAGCTTTCTTT. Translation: CASSRTGPLFEAFF. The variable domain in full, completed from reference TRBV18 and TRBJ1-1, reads NAGVMQNPRHLVRRRGQEARLRCSPMKGHSHVYWYRQLPEEGLKFMVYLQKENIIDESGMPKERFSAEFPKEGPSILRIQQVVRGDSAAYFCASSRTGPLFEAFFGQGTRLTVV.